This T cell receptor beta chain was captured in a study of radiotherapy plus CTLA-4 blockade in lung cancer. Overall study: Disease control was seen in 31% of patients, objective responses in approximately 20%. Findings and limits, study-wide: Per reports, early blood T cell clone dynamics, plus interferon-beta, forecast response most strongly. TCR clones of tumor origin grew in blood after radiotherapy plus ipilimumab.

Points on this clone: The antigen is not known.

The method was immunoSEQ multiplex PCR; TCRdb's version includes in-frame clones alone and lacks a portion of them. The sample lists over 100,000 clones, about four fifths occurring once. Looked up from germline, CDR1 is MRHNA and CDR2 is SNTAGT. The CDR3 covers 16 residues. The V segment lost 7 bases and the J segment 5 bases; nucleotides outside the gene matches: 13. Sequencing was performed on peripheral blood, taken from a patient treated with radiotherapy plus ipilimumab. The TCR was taken from a human donor with non-small cell lung cancer that progressed on radiotherapy plus ipilimumab. Some clones in this sample may be carry-over from other donors' samples. The gene calls are TRBV6-4 and TRBJ2-1; 8 bases fit TRBD2. The CDR3 reads CASKTSASSFHNEQFF. In nucleotides, the CDR3 is TGTGCCAGCAAGACTAGCGCGTCGTCTTTCCACAATGAGCAGTTCTTC.